Below are 25 T cell receptor beta chains sequenced from a single sample in a study of blood T cell repertoires in COVID-19. Some clones are missing from TCRdb's copy, which holds only in-frame ones; the method was immunoSEQ multiplex PCR. This repertoire shows fewer than 65,000 clones, approximately 85% found once; its top ten account for about 6.8%. Material for sequencing was peripheral blood. These receptors originate from a man aged 60 to 75 with acute or convalescent COVID-19.

This chain uses TRBV28 with TRBJ1-5, with 7 bases that match TRBD1. The V gene's germline CDR1 is MDHEN and CDR2 SYDVKM. CDR3 length equals 14 residues. V dropped 3 bases and J dropped 6; count of bases not matched to a gene: 5. CDR3 nucleotides: TGTGCCAGCAGTTTCGGGAGGGGGCTTCAGCCCCAGCATTTT. It yields the protein CASSFGRGLQPQHF. Based on the CDR3 plus reference TRBV28 and TRBJ1-5, the full variable domain is DVKVTQSSRYLVKRTGEKVFLECVQDMDHENMFWYRQDPGLGLRLIYFSYDVKMKEKGDIPEGYSVSREKKERFSLILESASTNQTSMYLCASSFGRGLQPQHFGDGTRLSIL.

V gene TRBV28 combines with J gene TRBJ1-2, with a tentative D call TRBD1 (5 bases). V lost 8 bases to trimming and J lost 3 bases, with 10 bases between them. The CDR3 sequence is 12 residues long. Germline V gene lookup returns CDR1 MDHEN and CDR2 SYDVKM. CDR3 DNA sequence: TGTGCCAGCGGGGGAGGGGACTATGGCTACACCTTC. Amino acids: CASGGGDYGYTF.

This chain links TRBV4-1 with TRBJ1-1; a weak D match, TRBD1 (5 bases). Germline CDR1 MGHRA, CDR2 YSYEKL. The V end was cut by 1 base, the J end by 5 bases, with 14 bases between. The CDR3 runs 15 residues. CDR3 coding DNA: TGCGCCAGCAGCCAAGGGAGGGGAGGAGGGACTGAAGCTTTCTTT. Its protein product is CASSQGRGGGTEAFF.

The chain uses TRBV29-1 and TRBJ2-5; D is possibly TRBD2 (5 bases). Germline loops: CDR1 SQVTM, CDR2 ANQGSEA. CDR3 length: 13 residues. The V gene lost 4 bases and the J gene lost 5 bases, with 14 bases spanning the gap. The CDR3 loop is CSVGQRARETQYF. CDR3 bases: TGCAGCGTTGGTCAGAGGGCCCGGGAGACCCAGTACTTC.

This chain links TRBV2 with TRBJ2-5; 15 nucleotides align to TRBD2. V shed 3 bases, J shed 4 bases, and the junction held 0 bases outside the gene matches. Germline V gene data show CDR1 as SNHLY and CDR2 as FYNNEI. CDR3 length equals 15 residues. CDR3 protein: CASSEGLAGGETQYF. DNA for the CDR3: TGTGCCAGCAGTGAGGGACTAGCGGGAGGAGAGACCCAGTACTTC.

This rearrangement joins TRBV3-1 (or the pseudogene TRBV3-2) to TRBJ2-3, with 7 bases lining up with TRBD2. CDR3 length: 14 amino acids. Germline V CDR1 and CDR2: LGHDT, YNNKEL (reference sequence). V shed 5 bases, J shed 2 bases, and the junction held 4 bases outside the gene matches. CDR3 in amino acids: CASSRGGNTDTQYF. The CDR3 nucleotides read TGTGCCAGCAGCAGGGGAGGGAACACAGATACGCAGTATTTT.

The chain couples TRBV24-1 to TRBJ1-1; 9 positions match TRBD1. The V gene end was trimmed by 4 bases and the J gene end by 3 bases; junction bases not matched to a gene: 5. Germline V CDR1 and CDR2: KGHDR, SFDVKD. The CDR3 has 15 residues. The CDR3 sequence: CATSDPRTGDTEAFF. The CDR3 DNA reads as TGTGCCACCAGTGACCCTAGGACAGGGGACACTGAAGCTTTCTTT.

The chain combines TRBV5-6 with TRBJ2-7, with D unclear. The V gene lost 5 bases and the J gene lost 3 bases, with 21 bases spanning the gap. Germline V gene data show CDR1 as SGHDT and CDR2 as YYEEEE. This CDR3 is 16 amino acids long. CDR3: CASSLRRSIYDYEQYF. The CDR3 region has the DNA TGTGCCAGCAGTCTCCGCCGGAGTATCTACGACTACGAGCAGTACTTC.

This chain connects TRBV27 to TRBJ1-1; D is undetermined. The CDR3 has 14 residues. Germline V CDR1 and CDR2: MNHEY, SMNVEV (reference sequence). Trimming cost V 2 bases and J 0 bases, with 7 bases left between them. CDR3: CASSLHFMNTEAFF. Written as DNA, the CDR3 is TGTGCCAGCAGTTTACATTTCATGAACACTGAAGCTTTCTTT.

The chain recombines TRBV18 with TRBJ2-3, with 7 bases identical to TRBD1. This CDR3 has 15 residues. V was pared by 1 base and J by 5 bases, with 6 bases of the junction left unmatched. Germline assignment: CDR1 KGHSH and CDR2 LQKENI. CDR3 sequence reads: CASSPRTGSGDTQYF. CDR3 coding DNA: TGTGCCAGCTCACCACGGACAGGTTCGGGAGATACGCAGTATTTT.

The chain combines TRBV9 with TRBJ2-1; 9 positions match TRBD1. The J segment lost 3 bases and the V segment lost 2 bases, leaving 9 bases of the junction unmatched. CDR3 size: 17 residues. In germline, CDR1 is SGDLS, CDR2 YYNGEE. In DNA, the CDR3 is TGTGCCAGCAGCGTGACCCTAGGACAGGGGAGCTACAATGAGCAGTTCTTC. Translation gives CASSVTLGQGSYNEQFF.

The CDR3 DNA reads as TGTGCCAGCAGTGTCGAAGCTAATAATTCACCCCTCCACTTT. Its protein product is CASSVEANNSPLHF. V and J are TRBV5-4 and TRBJ1-6; D is unresolved. The germline gives CDR1 SGHNT, CDR2 YYREEE (reference sequence). The V end lost 5 bases, the J end lost 5 bases, and 11 bases lay between the germline ends. The CDR3 sequence is 14 residues long.

This clone was picked up one time. The chain carries TRBV5-1 and TRBJ1-4, with 8 bases fitting TRBD1. Losses at the gene ends were 3 bases for V and 2 bases for J; bases not matched to a gene: 3. The CDR3 totals 15 residues. The V gene's germline CDR1 is SGHRS and CDR2 YFSETQ. Here the CDR3 reads CASSSRTGTNEKLFF. CDR3 bases: TGCGCCAGCAGCTCCCGGACAGGGACTAATGAAAAACTGTTTTTT.

This clone came up once. The chain joins TRBV6-4 to TRBJ2-1, with TRBD2 matching over 11 bases. Losses at the gene ends were 7 bases for V and 4 bases for J; bases not matched to a gene: 6. Per germline, CDR1 MRHNA and CDR2 SNTAGT. The CDR3 spans 15 residues. CDR3 nucleotide sequence: TGTGCCAGCATTACTAGCGGGAGTTTATACAATGAGCAGTTCTTC. The encoded protein is CASITSGSLYNEQFF.

The chain carries TRBV19 and TRBJ1-4; TRBD1 agrees at 8 bases. Germline trimming cut 4 bases from V and 1 base from J; bases unmatched to any gene: 8. This CDR3 has 17 residues. CDR1 and CDR2 (germline): LNHDA, SQIVND (reference sequence). Written as DNA, the CDR3 is TGTGCCAGTAGTAGGACAGGGCGGGTGAGAACTAATGAAAAACTGTTTTTT. As protein: CASSRTGRVRTNEKLFF.

The chain is built from TRBV28 and TRBJ1-6; 9 bases align to TRBD1. Germline values: CDR1 MDHEN, CDR2 SYDVKM. This CDR3 is built from 14 residues. The trim removed 5 bases at V and 9 bases at J, leaving 5 bases unmatched. The CDR3 is CASSGATGGSPLHF. Written as DNA, the CDR3 is TGTGCCAGCAGTGGGGCGACAGGGGGTTCACCCCTCCACTTT.

This clone was recorded once. V usage is TRBV24-1 and J usage is TRBJ2-5; TRBD1 aligns across 9 bases. V lost 3 bases to trimming and J lost 5 bases; unmatched junction nucleotides: 6. Germline loops: CDR1 KGHDR, CDR2 SFDVKD. CDR3 size: 15 residues. CDR3 region: CATSDAQGARETQYF. DNA for the CDR3: TGTGCCACCAGTGATGCACAGGGGGCAAGGGAGACCCAGTACTTC.

This clone was seen a handful of times. Here the CDR3 reads CASSIAAGGHYNEQFF. The CDR3 region has the DNA TGTGCCAGTAGTATAGCGGCGGGAGGCCACTACAATGAGCAGTTCTTC. The chain is built from TRBV19 and TRBJ2-1; 8 bases align to TRBD2. The V gene's germline CDR1 is LNHDA and CDR2 SQIVND (reference sequence). J was trimmed by 3 bases and V by 1 base; bases with no gene match: 5. The CDR3 consists of 16 residues.

This chain uses TRBV11-2 with TRBJ2-5; TRBD2 agrees at 11 bases. The CDR3 is made up of 17 amino acids. Germline V lookup: CDR1 SGHAT, CDR2 FQNNGV. J was trimmed by 1 base and V by 5 bases; bases with no gene match: 9. The CDR3 is CASSLGVTSGGQETQYF. The CDR3 DNA sequence: TGTGCCAGCAGCCTAGGGGTCACTAGCGGGGGCCAAGAGACCCAGTACTTC. The variable domain in full, with the rest retrieved from reference TRBV11-2 and TRBJ2-5, is EAGVAQSPRYKIIEKRQSVAFWCNPISGHATLYWYQQILGQGPKLLIQFQNNGVVDDSQLPKDRFSAERLKGVDSTLKIQPAKLEDSAVYLCASSLGVTSGGQETQYFGPGTRLLVL.

This clone has a handful of counts. The chain employs TRBV7-3 and TRBJ2-7; TRBD1 matches 7 bases. This CDR3 contains 12 residues. V was pared by 9 bases and J by 0 bases, with 2 bases of the junction left unmatched. Germline loops: CDR1 SGHTA, CDR2 FQGTGA. In DNA, the CDR3 is TGTGCCAGAGGGACAGTCTCCTACGAGCAGTACTTC. Translated, it gives CARGTVSYEQYF.

This clone was counted a single time. The chain links TRBV4-1 to TRBJ2-3; 10 bases match TRBD2. Trimming took 6 bases from V and 5 from J; bases not matched to a gene: 11. CDR1 and CDR2 from the germline V gene are MGHRA and YSYEKL. This CDR3 has 16 residues. The CDR3 nucleotides are TGCGCCAGCAGTTCACTAGCGGGAAACCCGGGAGATACGCAGTATTTT. It is translated as CASSSLAGNPGDTQYF.

The V and J genes are TRBV19 and TRBJ1-5; no clear D. CDR3 length: 14 residues. V was shortened by 4 bases and J by 4 bases, with 11 bases between the two germline ends. Per germline, CDR1 LNHDA and CDR2 SQIVND (reference sequence). CDR3 sequence (DNA): TGTGCCAGTAGTAATCTCCTACCGAATCAGCCCCAGCATTTT. Its translation is CASSNLLPNQPQHF.

This chain connects TRBV5-4 to TRBJ2-7; D gene ambiguous. This CDR3 contains 16 residues. The V gene's germline CDR1 is SGHNT and CDR2 YYREEE (reference sequence). V was shortened by 0 bases and J by 2 bases, with 15 bases between the two germline ends. The CDR3 nucleotides are TGTGCCAGCAGCTTGGCGGGTCTAAGATCCCCCTACGAGCAGTACTTC. Encoded protein: CASSLAGLRSPYEQYF.

The chain joins TRBV2 to TRBJ2-1; D may be TRBD1 (5 bases). The CDR3 runs 14 residues. Trimming took 5 bases from V and 4 from J, leaving 12 bases between them. Germline CDR1 and CDR2: SNHLY and FYNNEI. The CDR3 protein is CASSSGLGYNEQFF. The CDR3, as DNA: TGTGCCAGCAGTTCAGGGCTCGGGTACAATGAGCAGTTCTTC.

The chain has TRBV7-6 and TRBJ1-1; no clear D gene. The V end was cut by 7 bases, the J end by 6 bases, with 9 bases between. The germline CDR1 and CDR2 sequences are SGHVS and FNYEAQ. There are 11 residues in the CDR3. Here the CDR3 reads CASNYTPEAFF. Here the CDR3 DNA reads TGTGCCAGCAACTACACTCCTGAAGCTTTCTTT. The variable domain in full, with the rest retrieved from reference TRBV7-6 and TRBJ1-1, is GAGVSQSPRYKVTKRGQDVALRCDPISGHVSLYWYRQALGQGPEFLTYFNYEAQQDKSGLPNDRFSAERPEGSISTLTIQRTEQRDSAMYRCASNYTPEAFFGQGTRLTVV.